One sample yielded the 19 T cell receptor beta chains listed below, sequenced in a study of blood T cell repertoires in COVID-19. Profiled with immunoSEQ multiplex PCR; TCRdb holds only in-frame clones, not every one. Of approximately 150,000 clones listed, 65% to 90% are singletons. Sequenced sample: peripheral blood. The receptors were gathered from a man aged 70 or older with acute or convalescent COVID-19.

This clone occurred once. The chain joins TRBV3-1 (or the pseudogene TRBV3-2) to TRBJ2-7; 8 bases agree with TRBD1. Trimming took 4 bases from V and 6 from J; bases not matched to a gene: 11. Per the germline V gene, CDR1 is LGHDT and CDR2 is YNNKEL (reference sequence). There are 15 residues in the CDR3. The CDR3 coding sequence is TGTGCCAGCAGCCCCCGGGACAGGCTGGGCTCCGAGCAGTACTTC. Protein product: CASSPRDRLGSEQYF.

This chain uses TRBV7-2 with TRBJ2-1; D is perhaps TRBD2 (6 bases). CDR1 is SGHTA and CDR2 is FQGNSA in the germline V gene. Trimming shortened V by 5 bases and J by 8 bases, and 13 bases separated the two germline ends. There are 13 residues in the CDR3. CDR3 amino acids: CASSPGGGDEQFF. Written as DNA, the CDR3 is TGTGCCAGCAGCCCCGGGGGAGGAGATGAGCAGTTCTTC.

CDR3 protein: CASSGGVAGEWSYEQYF. Written as DNA, the CDR3 is TGTGCCAGCAGCGGGGGGGTAGCGGGAGAGTGGTCCTACGAGCAGTACTTC. The chain links TRBV2 to TRBJ2-7, with 9 nucleotides matching TRBD2. Germline loops: CDR1 SNHLY, CDR2 FYNNEI. This CDR3 contains 17 residues. V trimming: 6 bases; J trimming: 1 base; junction bases outside the gene matches: 13.

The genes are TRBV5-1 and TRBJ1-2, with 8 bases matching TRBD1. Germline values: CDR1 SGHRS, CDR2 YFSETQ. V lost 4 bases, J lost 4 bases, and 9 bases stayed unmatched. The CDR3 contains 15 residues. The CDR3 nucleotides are TGCGCCAGCAGCGTTTGGACAGGGCCCGGCTATGGCTACACCTTC. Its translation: CASSVWTGPGYGYTF.

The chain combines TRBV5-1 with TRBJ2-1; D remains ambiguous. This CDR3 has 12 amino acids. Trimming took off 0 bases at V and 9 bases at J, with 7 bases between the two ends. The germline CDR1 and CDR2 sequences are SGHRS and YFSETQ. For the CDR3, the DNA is TGCGCCAGCAGCTTGGTTCTGAGTGAGCAGTTCTTC. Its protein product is CASSLVLSEQFF.

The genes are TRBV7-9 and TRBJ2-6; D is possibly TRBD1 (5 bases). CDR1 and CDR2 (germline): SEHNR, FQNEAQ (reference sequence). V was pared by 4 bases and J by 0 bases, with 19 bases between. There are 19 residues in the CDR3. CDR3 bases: TGTGCCAGCAGCTCCCCAGGGATTTCTCCCGACTCTGGGGCCAACGTCCTGACTTTC. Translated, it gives CASSSPGISPDSGANVLTF.

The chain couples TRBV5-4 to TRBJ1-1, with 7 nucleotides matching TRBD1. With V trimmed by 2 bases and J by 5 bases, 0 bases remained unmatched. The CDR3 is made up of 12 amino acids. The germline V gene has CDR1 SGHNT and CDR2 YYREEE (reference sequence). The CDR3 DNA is TGTGCCAGCAGCTTACAGGGGACTGAAGCTTTCTTT. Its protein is CASSLQGTEAFF.

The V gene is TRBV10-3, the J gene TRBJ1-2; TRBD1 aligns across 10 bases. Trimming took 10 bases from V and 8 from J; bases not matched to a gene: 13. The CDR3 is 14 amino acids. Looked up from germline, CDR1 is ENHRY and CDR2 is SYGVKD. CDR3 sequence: CASRGQGLGRGYTF. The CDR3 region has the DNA TGTGCCAGCCGGGGACAGGGGCTGGGTAGAGGCTACACCTTC.

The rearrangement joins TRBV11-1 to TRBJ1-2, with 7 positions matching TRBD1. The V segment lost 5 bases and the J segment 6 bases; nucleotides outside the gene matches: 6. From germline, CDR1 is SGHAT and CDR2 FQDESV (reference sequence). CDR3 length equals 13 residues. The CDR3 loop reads CASSPDRFHGYTF. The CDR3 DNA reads TGTGCCAGCAGCCCGGACAGGTTCCATGGCTACACCTTC.

As DNA, the CDR3 is TGTGCCAGTAGTATTCGGACAGGGGTTGGCTACACCTTC. This gives the protein CASSIRTGVGYTF. The rearrangement links TRBV19 to TRBJ1-2, with 9 nucleotides matching TRBD1. Germline V gives CDR1 LNHDA, CDR2 SQIVND (reference sequence). Trimming at V came to 3 bases and at J to 7 bases, leaving 3 bases not matched to a gene. The CDR3 consists of 13 residues.

The CDR3 is CASSSGVSSSTDTQYF. CDR3 nucleotide sequence: TGTGCCAGTAGTAGCGGGGTAAGTTCTAGCACAGATACGCAGTATTTT. This rearrangement joins TRBV19 to TRBJ2-3, with a possible D match to TRBD2 (6 bases). The CDR3 has 16 residues. V dropped 4 bases and J dropped 0 bases, with 14 bases sitting between them. CDR1 and CDR2 (germline): LNHDA, SQIVND (reference sequence).

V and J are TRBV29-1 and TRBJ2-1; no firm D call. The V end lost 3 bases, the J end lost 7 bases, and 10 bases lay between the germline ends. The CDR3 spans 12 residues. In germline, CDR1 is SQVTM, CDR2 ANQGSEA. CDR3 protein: CSVEVRRNEQFF. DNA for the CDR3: TGCAGCGTTGAGGTACGGCGGAATGAGCAGTTCTTC.

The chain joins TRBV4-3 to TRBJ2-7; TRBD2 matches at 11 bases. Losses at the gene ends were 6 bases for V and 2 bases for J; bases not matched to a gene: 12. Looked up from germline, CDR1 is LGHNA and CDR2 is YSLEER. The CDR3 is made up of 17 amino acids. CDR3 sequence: CASRPGTSGDCTYEQYF. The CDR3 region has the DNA TGCGCCAGCAGACCGGGGACTAGCGGAGACTGCACCTACGAGCAGTACTTC.

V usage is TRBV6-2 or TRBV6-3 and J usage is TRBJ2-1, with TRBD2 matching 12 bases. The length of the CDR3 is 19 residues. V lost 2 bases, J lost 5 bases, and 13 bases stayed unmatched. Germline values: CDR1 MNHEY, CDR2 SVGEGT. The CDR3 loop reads CASSYSYSSGRVMNNEQFF. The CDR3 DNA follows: TGTGCCAGCAGTTACAGTTACTCTAGCGGGAGGGTGATGAACAATGAGCAGTTCTTC.

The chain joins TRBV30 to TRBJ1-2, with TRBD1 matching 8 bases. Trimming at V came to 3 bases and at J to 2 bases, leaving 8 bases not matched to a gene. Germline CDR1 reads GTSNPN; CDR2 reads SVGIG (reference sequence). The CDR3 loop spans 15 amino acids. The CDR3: CAWRTQGAPNYGYTF. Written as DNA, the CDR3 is TGTGCCTGGAGAACTCAGGGGGCTCCAAACTATGGCTACACCTTC.

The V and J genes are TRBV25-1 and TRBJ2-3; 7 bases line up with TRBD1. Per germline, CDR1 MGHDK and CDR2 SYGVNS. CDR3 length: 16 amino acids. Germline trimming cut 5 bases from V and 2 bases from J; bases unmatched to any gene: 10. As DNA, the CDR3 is TGTGCCAGCAGTAACTACGGGACAGAATACACAGATACGCAGTATTTT. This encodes CASSNYGTEYTDTQYF.

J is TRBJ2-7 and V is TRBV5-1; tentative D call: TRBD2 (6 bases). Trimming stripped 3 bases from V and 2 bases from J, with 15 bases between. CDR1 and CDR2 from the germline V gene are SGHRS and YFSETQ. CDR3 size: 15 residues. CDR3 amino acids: CASSYLARDPYEQYF. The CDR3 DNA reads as TGCGCCAGCAGCTACCTAGCGCGAGACCCCTACGAGCAGTACTTC.

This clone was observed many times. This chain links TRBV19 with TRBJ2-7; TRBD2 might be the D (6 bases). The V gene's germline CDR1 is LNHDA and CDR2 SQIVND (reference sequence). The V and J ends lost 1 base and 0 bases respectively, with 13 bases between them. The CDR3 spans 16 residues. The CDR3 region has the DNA TGTGCCAGTAGTATAGGATCGGCCGGGAGCTCCTACGAGCAGTACTTC. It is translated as CASSIGSAGSSYEQYF.

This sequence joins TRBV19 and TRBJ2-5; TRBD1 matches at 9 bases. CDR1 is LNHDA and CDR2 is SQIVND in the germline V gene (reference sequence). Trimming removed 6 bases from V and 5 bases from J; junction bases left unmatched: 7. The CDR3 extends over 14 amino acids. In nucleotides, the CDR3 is TGTGCCAGTAGGAGGACAGGGGCAGTGGAGACCCAGTACTTC. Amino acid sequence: CASRRTGAVETQYF.